One and the same sample provided the 20 T cell receptor beta chains below, sequenced in a study of early T cells in non-severe SARS-CoV-2 infection (dated by TCRdb to the early 2020s). The library was prepared using 5' RACE. Data came from a NextSeq 500. TCRdb cleaned the public reads at Q25 with fastp, built clones with MiXCR and kept in-frame beta chains. CDR3 protein sequences are deduplicated, and each keeps its most common genes and DNA. The sample has more than 65,000 distinct CDR3 sequences on record, over 10% of them singletons. The ten largest clones capture 2.5% to 3.5% of the sample. Material: whole blood, obtained at baseline. These receptors originate from an adult who was a healthcare worker with PCR-confirmed SARS-CoV-2 infection or an uninfected control (not recorded which).

This clonotype has ten or more counts. V gene TRBV6-6 combines with J gene TRBJ2-5, with D possibly matching TRBD2 (6 bases). The CDR3 spans 14 residues. V lost 0 bases to trimming and J lost 4 bases, with 9 bases between them. Germline V CDR1 and CDR2: MNHNY, SVGAGI (reference sequence). The CDR3 loop reads CASSYSGGVETQYF. The CDR3 DNA reads TGTGCCAGCAGTTACTCAGGAGGGGTAGAGACCCAGTACTTC.

The V and J genes are TRBV19 and TRBJ1-1, with D perhaps matching TRBD1 (5 bases). This CDR3 has 15 residues. The V and J ends lost 3 bases and 5 bases respectively, with 16 bases between them. Germline values: CDR1 LNHDA, CDR2 SQIVND (reference sequence). The CDR3 region is CASSMDARGSTEAFF. CDR3 DNA: TGTGCCAGTAGTATGGATGCTCGGGGGTCAACTGAAGCTTTCTTT.

This clonotype was detected a few times. The chain uses TRBV4-2 and TRBJ1-2; D unresolved. This CDR3 has 14 residues. Germline CDR1 reads LGHNA; CDR2 reads YNFKEQ. The V end lost 0 bases, the J end lost 4 bases, and 9 bases lay between the germline ends. CDR3 residues: CASSQEETSYGYTF. In DNA, the CDR3 is TGTGCCAGCAGCCAAGAGGAGACCTCCTATGGCTACACCTTC.

The chain is built from TRBV18 and TRBJ2-6; a possible D gene is TRBD1 (6 bases). The CDR3 spans 18 residues. Between the trimmed V and J ends, which lost 2 bases and 0 bases, there was a span of 14 bases. CDR1 and CDR2 (germline): KGHSH, LQKENI. CDR3 in DNA: TGTGCCAGCTCACCAACTATGGACAGCCGCTCTGGGGCCAACGTCCTGACTTTC. Translated: CASSPTMDSRSGANVLTF.

This clonotype showed up just a few times. The chain has TRBV3-1 and TRBJ2-5; no clear D gene. This CDR3 comprises 13 residues. The V end was cut by 2 bases, the J end by 5 bases, with 9 bases between. Germline V gene sequence: CDR1 LGHDT, CDR2 YNNKEL (reference sequence). CDR3 coding DNA: TGTGCCAGCAGCCAACCCCCCGGGGAGACCCAGTACTTC. Its protein is CASSQPPGETQYF.

In its sample, this clonotype was seen many times. The rearrangement links TRBV19 to TRBJ2-2; 9 bases map to TRBD1. The CDR3 is 15 amino acids. The trim removed 5 bases at V and 7 bases at J, leaving 8 bases unmatched. From germline, CDR1 is LNHDA and CDR2 SQIVND (reference sequence). Here the CDR3 reads CASSVGTGRYGELFF. The CDR3 DNA reads TGTGCCAGTAGTGTCGGGACAGGGCGATACGGGGAGCTGTTTTTT. Full variable domain (outside the CDR3, taken from reference TRBV19 and TRBJ2-2): DGGITQSPKYLFRKEGQNVTLSCEQNLNHDAMYWYRQDPGQGLRLIYYSQIVNDFQKGDIAEGYSVSREKKESFPLTVTSAQKNPTAFYLCASSVGTGRYGELFFGEGSRLTVL.

The chain recombines TRBV12-3 or TRBV12-4 with TRBJ1-2; the D gene is possibly TRBD1 (5 bases). CDR3 size: 12 residues. The V end was cut by 6 bases, the J end by 7 bases, with 12 bases between. CDR3 DNA: TGTGCCAGCAGCCAAGGGGATCTTGGCTACACCTTC. Translating it yields CASSQGDLGYTF.

The rearrangement links TRBV29-1 to TRBJ2-3, with D possibly TRBD2 on 6 matching bases. Trimming pared 7 bases from V and 4 bases from J, leaving 21 bases between. The CDR3 totals 15 residues. From germline, CDR1 is SQVTM and CDR2 ANQGSEA. This CDR3 is CSANGLAGSPDTQYF. The CDR3 DNA follows: TGCAGCGCCAACGGCCTTGCGGGGTCCCCAGATACGCAGTATTTT.

J is TRBJ2-7 and V is TRBV7-2, with TRBD2 as a possible D gene (5 bases). The germline gives CDR1 SGHTA, CDR2 FQGNSA. Trimming took off 3 bases at V and 7 bases at J, with 13 bases between the two ends. The CDR3 is 13 amino acids. The CDR3 DNA reads TGTGCCAGCAGCTTCGGAGGATCGAGAGAGCAGTACTTC. Amino acid sequence: CASSFGGSREQYF.

This clonotype appeared a few times. V is TRBV29-1 and J is TRBJ1-2, with D possibly being TRBD1 (5 bases). Germline assignment: CDR1 SQVTM and CDR2 ANQGSEA. The CDR3 is 11 amino acids. Trimming removed 4 bases at V and 7 bases at J, with 10 bases between. In nucleotides, the CDR3 is TGCAGCGTTGCGCCAGGGCTTGGCTACACCTTC. This encodes CSVAPGLGYTF.

This clonotype was detected only a few times. The V and J genes are TRBV28 and TRBJ2-7; possible D gene TRBD2, 5 bases. V lost 2 bases and J lost 2, with 13 bases in between. CDR1 and CDR2 (germline): MDHEN, SYDVKM. The CDR3 is made up of 15 amino acids. DNA for the CDR3: TGTGCCAGCAGTTTAGCAGCGGTGAGACCCTACGAGCAGTACTTC. It codes for CASSLAAVRPYEQYF.

The chain employs TRBV28 and TRBJ2-1; 7 bases are shared with TRBD1. This CDR3 region has 14 residues. J was trimmed by 4 bases and V by 5 bases; bases with no gene match: 5. From germline, CDR1 is MDHEN and CDR2 SYDVKM. The CDR3 DNA is TGTGCCAGCAGTCCCGGGACAGAATACAATGAGCAGTTCTTC. This sequence encodes CASSPGTEYNEQFF.

The chain is built from TRBV28 and TRBJ1-4; TRBD1 aligns across 7 bases. Germline loops: CDR1 MDHEN, CDR2 SYDVKM. The CDR3 runs 16 residues. V shed 6 bases, J shed 8 bases, and the junction held 15 bases outside the gene matches. The CDR3 here is CASRKPAGGRIEKLFF. CDR3 bases: TGTGCCAGCAGGAAACCGGCAGGGGGGAGGATCGAAAAACTGTTTTTT. Using reference TRBV28 and TRBJ1-4 for the parts outside the CDR3, the full variable domain is DVKVTQSSRYLVKRTGEKVFLECVQDMDHENMFWYRQDPGLGLRLIYFSYDVKMKEKGDIPEGYSVSREKKERFSLILESASTNQTSMYLCASRKPAGGRIEKLFFGSGTQLSVL.

This clonotype was seen ten or more times. Relative to the germline gene, one junction end is altered; a read error may explain this. V and J are TRBV9 and TRBJ1-3; 7 bases are shared with TRBD1. CDR3 length equals 16 residues. The V gene's germline CDR1 is SGDLS and CDR2 YYNGEE. CDR3 DNA sequence: TGTGCCAGCAGCGTGAACAGGGGCGACTCTGAAAACACCATATATTTT. This gives the protein CASSVNRGDSENTIYF. Together with reference TRBV9 and TRBJ1-3, the CDR3 gives the full variable domain: DSGVTQTPKHLITATGQRVTLRCSPRSGDLSVYWYQQSLDQGLQFLIQYYNGEERAKGNILERFSAQQFPDLHSELNLSSLELGDSALYFCASSVNRGDSENTIYFGEGSWLTVV.

This clonotype came up many times. This chain links TRBV7-2 with TRBJ2-5; no firm D call. Looked up from germline, CDR1 is SGHTA and CDR2 is FQGNSA. The CDR3 has 15 amino acids. Deletions cut 2 bases from V and 1 base from J, with 11 bases between. The CDR3 is CASSLLGPVQETQYF. The CDR3 DNA sequence: TGTGCCAGCAGCTTACTAGGGCCAGTCCAAGAGACCCAGTACTTC.

This clonotype appeared many times. The V call is TRBV19, the J call TRBJ2-2, with D tentatively TRBD1 (5 bases). Per the germline V gene, CDR1 is LNHDA and CDR2 is SQIVND (reference sequence). The CDR3 has 13 residues. The germline V and J ends were trimmed by 8 bases and 6 bases, with 13 bases remaining between them. The CDR3 region is CASGAQKAGELFF. CDR3 nucleotide sequence: TGTGCCAGTGGGGCCCAGAAGGCCGGGGAGCTGTTTTTT.

The gene calls are TRBV4-2 and TRBJ2-1; TRBD2 matches at 8 bases. The length of the CDR3 is 16 residues. Per the germline V gene, CDR1 is LGHNA and CDR2 is YNFKEQ. V lost 4 bases and J lost 3; bases outside the gene matches: 8. CDR3 sequence: CASSPGAGGVYNEQFF. The CDR3, as DNA: TGTGCCAGCAGCCCAGGTGCCGGGGGGGTCTACAATGAGCAGTTCTTC.

This clonotype was seen only a few times. The chain is built from TRBV2 and TRBJ2-3, with a possible D match to TRBD2 (7 bases). The CDR3 is made up of 13 amino acids. Germline V gene data show CDR1 as SNHLY and CDR2 as FYNNEI. V dropped 2 bases and J dropped 9 bases, with 12 bases sitting between them. The CDR3 loop reads CASSEQGGVTQYF. The CDR3 DNA reads as TGTGCCAGCAGTGAACAAGGGGGGGTAACGCAGTATTTT.

This clonotype has just a few counts. The J gene is TRBJ2-7, the V gene TRBV6-5, with D hard to call. Germline V CDR1 and CDR2: MNHEY, SVGAGI. Trimming cost V 3 bases and J 0 bases, with 12 bases left between them. The CDR3 totals 15 residues. The chain's CDR3 is CASSYTEAHSYEQYF. CDR3 sequence (DNA): TGTGCCAGCAGTTATACCGAGGCCCACTCCTACGAGCAGTACTTC.

This rearrangement joins TRBV12-3 or TRBV12-4 to TRBJ1-2; D is uncertain. V was pared by 1 base and J by 0 bases, with 9 bases between. This CDR3 has 15 amino acids. CDR3 protein: CASSLGGKANYGYTF. The CDR3 region has the DNA TGTGCCAGCAGTTTAGGGGGAAAAGCTAACTATGGCTACACCTTC.